This T cell receptor (beta chain) was sequenced during a study of tumor and adjacent non-tumor tissue in lung cancer. Study observations and caveats: Compared with tumor, normal lung showed significantly lower TCR diversity.

V was clipped by 5 bases and J by 7 bases, with 10 bases between them. The CDR3 has 12 amino acids. Per the germline V gene, CDR1 is MNHEY and CDR2 is SVGAGI. TCRbeta libraries were built with three rounds of nested PCR, modified from ARM-PCR. TCRdb recomputed calls from the multiplex PCR reads with MiXCR, one row per CDR3 protein. The sample carries over 110,000 distinct CDR3 sequences, approximately 66% recorded once. This clonotype was seen repeatedly, ten times or more. Its antigen remains unidentified. RNA was extracted from bulk tissue without any cell sorting. This rearrangement joins TRBV6-5 to TRBJ2-3; the D is unclear. Sequencing was performed on lung tumor tissue. The source is a man in his sixties with small cell lung cancer. The CDR3 DNA is TGTGCCAGCAGTACCCATGGTTATACGCAGTATTTT. Translating gives CASSTHGYTQYF.